One sample yielded the 17 T cell receptor beta chains listed below, sequenced in a study of shared clonotypes between healthy human individuals (dated by TCRdb to the early 2020s). Preparation of the library involved the immunoSEQ multiplex PCR assay. Held by TCRdb, this immuneACCESS table contains in-frame sequences only and omits some clones. Under half of the omission traces to an unresolved V gene where checked; the cause of the rest is unknown. Across this sample there are 1.4 million to 1.5 million clones, with more than 95% seen only once. The ten largest clones capture roughly 1.2% of the sample. Sequencing was carried out using naive CD4+ T cells sorted from blood. The cell subset or site tag for this specimen amounts to: CD45RA+ positively selected. All receptors derive from a man aged 25-45 years in good health.

The chain couples TRBV6-5 to TRBJ1-2; 7 positions match TRBD1. The CDR3 covers 16 residues. The germline CDR1 and CDR2 sequences are MNHEY and SVGAGI. V trimming: 4 bases; J trimming: 3 bases; junction bases outside the gene matches: 11. The CDR3: CASSSQLADRDYGYTF. In DNA, the CDR3 is TGTGCCAGCAGTTCCCAACTCGCCGACAGGGACTATGGCTACACCTTC.

J is TRBJ2-7 and V is TRBV7-8, with 8 bases fitting TRBD1. The germline CDR1 and CDR2 sequences are SGHVS and FQNEAQ. The CDR3 covers 15 residues. Unmatched junction bases numbered 12, after V lost 5 bases and J lost 6 bases. CDR3 region: CASSQRTGPGGEQYF. The CDR3 DNA follows: TGTGCCAGCAGCCAGAGGACAGGGCCTGGGGGCGAGCAGTACTTC.

The chain carries TRBV5-1 and TRBJ2-7; 12 nucleotides match TRBD2. The CDR3 contains 14 residues. The J segment lost 5 bases and the V segment lost 1 base, leaving 1 base of the junction unmatched. The V gene's germline CDR1 is SGHRS and CDR2 YFSETQ. The chain's CDR3 is CASSLRTSGNEQYF. CDR3 nucleotides: TGCGCCAGCAGCTTGCGGACTAGCGGGAACGAGCAGTACTTC.

The rearrangement uses TRBV11-2 and TRBJ2-3; D might be TRBD2 (6 bases). Germline CDR1 SGHAT, CDR2 FQNNGV. The length of the CDR3 is 14 residues. Deletions cut 1 base from V and 5 bases from J, with 10 bases between. The CDR3 DNA is TGTGCCAGCAGCTTAGGGCGGAGGGGAGATACGCAGTATTTT. This translates into CASSLGRRGDTQYF.

V gene TRBV9 combines with J gene TRBJ2-5; 9 nucleotides align to TRBD2. Germline CDR1 SGDLS, CDR2 YYNGEE. V shed 0 bases, J shed 2 bases, and the junction held 8 bases outside the gene matches. CDR3 length: 17 residues. CDR3 DNA: TGTGCCAGCAGCGTAGGCGGGTCGGCGGGAGGGCAAGAGACCCAGTACTTC. Protein product: CASSVGGSAGGQETQYF.

The chain uses TRBV5-1 and TRBJ2-1, with TRBD2 matching 8 bases. The CDR3 extends over 15 amino acids. The V gene end was trimmed by 5 bases and the J gene end by 4 bases; junction bases not matched to a gene: 8. Germline V gene data show CDR1 as SGHRS and CDR2 as YFSETQ. This CDR3 reads CASSQSGRAYNEQFF. The CDR3 DNA follows: TGCGCCAGCAGTCAAAGCGGGAGAGCATACAATGAGCAGTTCTTC.

The V and J genes are TRBV5-1 and TRBJ2-7; D may match TRBD1 or TRBD2 (5 bases each). CDR1 is SGHRS and CDR2 is YFSETQ in the germline V gene. The CDR3 consists of 14 residues. V was pared by 4 bases and J by 7 bases, with 18 bases between. CDR3 nucleotide sequence: TGCGCCAGCAGCCCCCGACAGAGGGCTGGGGAGCAGTACTTC. This encodes CASSPRQRAGEQYF.

The chain joins TRBV19 to TRBJ2-7, with 7 nucleotides matching TRBD1. CDR1 is LNHDA and CDR2 is SQIVND in the germline V gene (reference sequence). The CDR3 runs to 13 residues. V lost 3 bases to trimming and J lost 7 bases; unmatched junction nucleotides: 6. The DNA for the CDR3 is TGTGCCAGTAGTATTATGGTCAGGGGGGAGCAGTACTTC. It specifies CASSIMVRGEQYF.

The chain uses TRBV5-1 and TRBJ2-3; 11 bases agree with TRBD2. The germline V gene has CDR1 SGHRS and CDR2 YFSETQ. V was pared by 2 bases and J by 4 bases, with 12 bases of the junction left unmatched. This CDR3 is 18 amino acids long. CDR3 nucleotide sequence: TGCGCCAGCAGCTTAACGACTAGCGGGATAAACGTAGCAGATACGCAGTATTTT. Translating it yields CASSLTTSGINVADTQYF.

The rearrangement links TRBV5-1 to TRBJ2-1; TRBD2 agrees at 9 bases. Germline V gene lookup returns CDR1 SGHRS and CDR2 YFSETQ. This CDR3 is 16 amino acids long. V shed 3 bases and J 0 bases; nucleotides not matched to a gene: 4. The CDR3 here is CASSYISGSSYNEQFF. The DNA for the CDR3 is TGCGCCAGCAGCTACATTAGCGGGAGCTCCTACAATGAGCAGTTCTTC.

The rearrangement links TRBV10-1 to TRBJ2-1; perhaps TRBD2 as D (7 bases). V was trimmed by 8 bases and J by 1 base, leaving 21 bases between them. Germline CDR1 and CDR2: WNHNN and SYGVQD (reference sequence). The CDR3 runs to 17 residues. CDR3 DNA sequence: TGCGCCAGCGGCGGGGGCCAGGGGCTACAATCCTACAATGAGCAGTTCTTC. This gives the protein CASGGGQGLQSYNEQFF.

Comments on this clone: An end of the junction differs from the germline gene, which may be a read error. The V call is TRBV9, the J call TRBJ2-3; 12 nucleotides line up with TRBD1. Germline values: CDR1 SGDLS, CDR2 YYNGEE. This CDR3 comprises 13 residues. Written as DNA, the CDR3 is TGTGCCAGCAGCCCCCTGGGACAGGGGGCATCGGATTTT. Its protein is CASSPLGQGASDF.

The chain employs TRBV7-8 and TRBJ2-1, with D perhaps TRBD1 or TRBD2 (5 bases each). V lost 5 bases to trimming and J lost 9 bases, with 29 bases between them. There are 18 residues in the CDR3. From germline, CDR1 is SGHVS and CDR2 FQNEAQ. The CDR3 here is CASSPGGLLRGPWGEQFF. The CDR3 region has the DNA TGTGCCAGCAGCCCCGGCGGGTTACTCCGGGGCCCCTGGGGTGAGCAGTTCTTC.

The rearrangement links TRBV7-9 to TRBJ2-7; 8 bases match TRBD2. CDR3 length: 14 residues. From germline, CDR1 is SEHNR and CDR2 FQNEAQ (reference sequence). The trim removed 5 bases at V and 4 bases at J, leaving 7 bases unmatched. The CDR3 DNA reads as TGTGCCAGCAGCCCTCCGGGACTAGTGTACGAGCAGTACTTC. This translates into CASSPPGLVYEQYF.

The genes are TRBV6-1 and TRBJ2-7; D ambiguous. Trimming took off 4 bases at V and 2 bases at J, with 9 bases between the two ends. There are 13 residues in the CDR3. Germline V gene sequence: CDR1 MNHNS, CDR2 SASEGT. CDR3 sequence (DNA): TGTGCCAGCAGTGCTGCAGCTACCTACGAGCAGTACTTC. Protein product: CASSAAATYEQYF.

This clone was picked up one time. CDR3: CASSPTGTANTGELFF. DNA for the CDR3: TGTGCCAGCAGCCCCACCGGGACAGCGAACACCGGGGAGCTGTTTTTT. V and J are TRBV11-2 and TRBJ2-2; 7 nucleotides match TRBD1. There are 16 residues in the CDR3. With 5 bases clipped from V and 0 bases from J, the junction kept 6 bases outside the gene matches. Per germline, CDR1 SGHAT and CDR2 FQNNGV.

The chain is built from TRBV6-6 and TRBJ2-7, with D perhaps TRBD2 (6 bases). V lost 8 bases and J 4 bases, leaving 18 bases between the germline ends. CDR1 and CDR2 from the germline V gene are MNHNY and SVGAGI (reference sequence). This CDR3 has 14 residues. DNA for the CDR3: TGTGCCAGCCTACCGGGACTCGCCTTTTACGAGCAGTACTTC. Protein product: CASLPGLAFYEQYF.